This T cell receptor (beta chain) was sequenced for a study of blood T cells in healthy people across ages. This clonotype occurred a few times. The second PCR ran roughly 7 to 12 cycles with a sample-barcoded 5' primer and J-beta primers. Each CDR3 protein gets one entry after TCRdb re-called the 5' RACE reads with MiXCR. The sample shows 650,000 to 950,000 distinct CDR3 sequences, approximately 48% of them seen only once. Germline V gives CDR1 SGHTA, CDR2 FQGNSA. V lost 5 bases, J lost 6 bases, and 16 bases stayed unmatched. The CDR3 length is 17 residues. This chain uses TRBV7-2 with TRBJ1-2; 9 bases map to TRBD1. Sequenced: blood. The source of this sequence is a man in his 60s in good health. CDR3 region: CASSPRRNQQGAHGYTF. CDR3 in DNA: TGTGCCAGCAGCCCGCGCCGTAACCAACAGGGGGCGCATGGCTACACCTTC.